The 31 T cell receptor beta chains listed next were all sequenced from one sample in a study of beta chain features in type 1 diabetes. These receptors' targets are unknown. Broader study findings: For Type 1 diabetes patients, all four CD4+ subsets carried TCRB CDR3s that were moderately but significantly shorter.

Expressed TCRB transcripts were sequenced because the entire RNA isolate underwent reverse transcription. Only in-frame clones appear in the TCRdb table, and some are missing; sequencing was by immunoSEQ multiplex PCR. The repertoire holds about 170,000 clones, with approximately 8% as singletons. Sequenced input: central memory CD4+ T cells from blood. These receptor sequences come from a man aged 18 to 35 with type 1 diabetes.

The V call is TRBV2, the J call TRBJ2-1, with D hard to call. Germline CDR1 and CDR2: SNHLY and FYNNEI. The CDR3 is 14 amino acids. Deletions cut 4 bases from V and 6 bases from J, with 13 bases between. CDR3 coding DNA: TGTGCCAGCAGTGGCCTTACTTTTTCCAATGAGCAGTTCTTC. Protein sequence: CASSGLTFSNEQFF.

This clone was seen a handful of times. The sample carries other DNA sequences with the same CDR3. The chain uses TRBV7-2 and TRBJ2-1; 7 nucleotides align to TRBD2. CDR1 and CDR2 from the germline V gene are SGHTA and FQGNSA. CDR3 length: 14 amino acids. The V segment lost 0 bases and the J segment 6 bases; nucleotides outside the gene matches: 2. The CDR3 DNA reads TGTGCCAGCAGCTTAGCGGGAGGGTTCAATGAGCAGTTCTTC. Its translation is CASSLAGGFNEQFF.

CDR3 bases: TGTGCCAGCAGTTACTTCAACGGGGTTGAAAAACTGTTTTTT. This gives the protein CASSYFNGVEKLFF. This chain joins TRBV6-6 and TRBJ1-4; D not resolved. The CDR3 contains 14 residues. Germline loops: CDR1 MNHNY, CDR2 SVGAGI (reference sequence). Trimming pared 1 base from V and 7 bases from J, leaving 10 bases between.

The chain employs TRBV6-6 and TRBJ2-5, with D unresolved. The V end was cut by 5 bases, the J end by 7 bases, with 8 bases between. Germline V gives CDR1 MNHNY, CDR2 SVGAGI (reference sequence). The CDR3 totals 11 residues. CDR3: CASSGVGTQYF. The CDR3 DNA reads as TGTGCCAGCAGTGGAGTGGGGACCCAGTACTTC.

CDR3 nucleotides: TGTGCCAGCAGCAAAGCGGTTCCGGGACCCCGGGCGGGGTACAATGAGCAGTTCTTC. Amino acid sequence: CASSKAVPGPRAGYNEQFF. The rearrangement joins TRBV21-1 to TRBJ2-1; the D call of TRBD2 is as the table states it, not checked on the DNA. TRBV21-1 is given as a pseudogene. The CDR3 spans 19 residues.

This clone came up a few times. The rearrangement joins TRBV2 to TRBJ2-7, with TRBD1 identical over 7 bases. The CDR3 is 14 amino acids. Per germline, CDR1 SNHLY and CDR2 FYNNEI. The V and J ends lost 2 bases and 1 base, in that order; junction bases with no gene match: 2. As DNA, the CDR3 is TGTGCCAGCAGTGAAAGGACAGGTTCCTACGAGCAGTACTTC. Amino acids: CASSERTGSYEQYF.

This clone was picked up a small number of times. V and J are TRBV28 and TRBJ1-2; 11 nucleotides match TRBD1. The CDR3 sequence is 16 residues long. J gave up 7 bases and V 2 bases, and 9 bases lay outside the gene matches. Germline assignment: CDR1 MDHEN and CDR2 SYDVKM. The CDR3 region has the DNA TGTGCCAGCAGTTTAGCCGGGACAGGGGGTATCGGTGGCTACACCTTC. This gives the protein CASSLAGTGGIGGYTF.

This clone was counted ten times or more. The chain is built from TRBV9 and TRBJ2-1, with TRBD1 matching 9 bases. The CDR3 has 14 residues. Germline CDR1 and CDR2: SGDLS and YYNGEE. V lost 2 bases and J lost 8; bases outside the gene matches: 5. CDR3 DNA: TGTGCCAGCAGCGTGGGACAGGGAGGATATGAGCAGTTCTTC. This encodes CASSVGQGGYEQFF.

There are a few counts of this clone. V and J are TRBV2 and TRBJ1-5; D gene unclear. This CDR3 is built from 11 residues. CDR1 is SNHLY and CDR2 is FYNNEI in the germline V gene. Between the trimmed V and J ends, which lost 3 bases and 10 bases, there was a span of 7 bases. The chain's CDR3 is CASSDEGPQHF. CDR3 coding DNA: TGTGCCAGCAGTGATGAGGGCCCCCAGCATTTT.

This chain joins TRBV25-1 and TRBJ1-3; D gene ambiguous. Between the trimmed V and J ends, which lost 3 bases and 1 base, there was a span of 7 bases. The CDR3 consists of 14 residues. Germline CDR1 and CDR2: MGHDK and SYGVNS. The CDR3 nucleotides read TGTGCCAGCAGTGAGGCACAGTCTGGAAACACCATATATTTT. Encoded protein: CASSEAQSGNTIYF.

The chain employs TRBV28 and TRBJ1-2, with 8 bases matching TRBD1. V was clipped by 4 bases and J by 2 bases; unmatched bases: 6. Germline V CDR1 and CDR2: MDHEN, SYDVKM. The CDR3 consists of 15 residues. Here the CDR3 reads CASSSGQGTNYGYTF. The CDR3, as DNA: TGTGCCAGCAGTTCCGGACAGGGAACCAACTATGGCTACACCTTC.

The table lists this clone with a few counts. The CDR3 sequence is CASSLAQTGNGGETQYF. CDR3 nucleotide sequence: TGTGCCAGCAGCTTAGCCCAGACAGGGAACGGAGGAGAGACCCAGTACTTC. V is TRBV7-9 and J is TRBJ2-5, with TRBD1 matching 7 bases. The V gene's germline CDR1 is SEHNR and CDR2 FQNEAQ (reference sequence). There are 17 residues in the CDR3. Germline trimming cut 0 bases from V and 4 bases from J; bases unmatched to any gene: 11.

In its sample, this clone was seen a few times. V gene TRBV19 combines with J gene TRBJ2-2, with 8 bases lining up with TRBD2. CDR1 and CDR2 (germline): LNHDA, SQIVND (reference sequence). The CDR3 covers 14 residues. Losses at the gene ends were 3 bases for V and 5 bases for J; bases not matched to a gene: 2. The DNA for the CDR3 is TGTGCCAGTAGTATTAGCGGGATAACCGGGGAGCTGTTTTTT. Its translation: CASSISGITGELFF.

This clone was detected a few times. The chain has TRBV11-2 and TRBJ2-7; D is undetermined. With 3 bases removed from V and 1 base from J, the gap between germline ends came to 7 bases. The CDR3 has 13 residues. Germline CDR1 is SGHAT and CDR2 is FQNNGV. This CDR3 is CASSFGVSYEQYF. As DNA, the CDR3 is TGTGCCAGCAGCTTCGGTGTATCCTACGAGCAGTACTTC. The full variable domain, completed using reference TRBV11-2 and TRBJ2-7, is EAGVAQSPRYKIIEKRQSVAFWCNPISGHATLYWYQQILGQGPKLLIQFQNNGVVDDSQLPKDRFSAERLKGVDSTLKIQPAKLEDSAVYLCASSFGVSYEQYFGPGTRLTVT.

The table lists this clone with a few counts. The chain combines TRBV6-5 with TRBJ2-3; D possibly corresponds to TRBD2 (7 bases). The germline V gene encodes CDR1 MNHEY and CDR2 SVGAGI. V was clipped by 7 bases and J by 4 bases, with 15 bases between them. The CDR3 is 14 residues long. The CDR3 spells CASKKGGDADTQYF. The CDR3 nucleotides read TGTGCCAGCAAAAAGGGGGGGGACGCAGATACGCAGTATTTT.

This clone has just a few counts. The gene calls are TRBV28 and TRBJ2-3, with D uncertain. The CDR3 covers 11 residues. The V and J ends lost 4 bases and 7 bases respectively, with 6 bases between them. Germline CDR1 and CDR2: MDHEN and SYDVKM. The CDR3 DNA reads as TGTGCCAGCAGTTCCTCTTATACGCAGTATTTT. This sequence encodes CASSSSYTQYF.

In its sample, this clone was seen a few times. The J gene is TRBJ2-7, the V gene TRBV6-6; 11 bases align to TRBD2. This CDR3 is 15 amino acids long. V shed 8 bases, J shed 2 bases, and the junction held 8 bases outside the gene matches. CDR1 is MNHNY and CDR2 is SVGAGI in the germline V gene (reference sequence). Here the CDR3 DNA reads TGTGCCAGCCGAAGCAGTAGCGGGAGGGCCTACGAGCAGTACTTC. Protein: CASRSSSGRAYEQYF.

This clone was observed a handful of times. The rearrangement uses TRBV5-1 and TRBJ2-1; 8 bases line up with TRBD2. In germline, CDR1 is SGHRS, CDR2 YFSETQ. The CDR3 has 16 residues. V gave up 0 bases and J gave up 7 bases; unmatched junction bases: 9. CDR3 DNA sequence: TGCGCCAGCAGCTTGGAAGTTAGCGGGGTTCCAAATGAGCAGTTCTTC. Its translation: CASSLEVSGVPNEQFF.

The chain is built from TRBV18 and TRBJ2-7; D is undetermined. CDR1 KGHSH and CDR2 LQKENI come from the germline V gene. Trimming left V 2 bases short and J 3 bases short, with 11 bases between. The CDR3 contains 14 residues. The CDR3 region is CASSPKGVGYEQYF. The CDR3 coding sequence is TGTGCCAGCTCACCAAAAGGAGTGGGCTACGAGCAGTACTTC.

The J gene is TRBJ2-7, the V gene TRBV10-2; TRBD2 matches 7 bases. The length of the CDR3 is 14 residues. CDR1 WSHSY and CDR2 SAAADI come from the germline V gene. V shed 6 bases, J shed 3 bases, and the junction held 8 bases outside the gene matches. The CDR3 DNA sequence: TGCGCCAGCAGAGGGGTTCCGGGAGGCTACGAGCAGTACTTC. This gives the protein CASRGVPGGYEQYF.

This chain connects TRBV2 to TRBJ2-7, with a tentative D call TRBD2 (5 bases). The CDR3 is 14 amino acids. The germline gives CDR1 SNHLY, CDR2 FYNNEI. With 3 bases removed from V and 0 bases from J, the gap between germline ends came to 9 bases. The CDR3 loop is CASSEDGSSYEQYF. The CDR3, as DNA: TGTGCCAGCAGTGAGGATGGGAGCTCCTACGAGCAGTACTTC.

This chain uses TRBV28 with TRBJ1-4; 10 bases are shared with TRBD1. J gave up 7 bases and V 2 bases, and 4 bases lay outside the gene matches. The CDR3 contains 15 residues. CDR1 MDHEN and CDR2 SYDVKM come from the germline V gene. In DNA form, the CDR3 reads TGTGCCAGCAGTTTAGACAGGGGGCGAGGTGAAAAACTGTTTTTT. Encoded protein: CASSLDRGRGEKLFF.

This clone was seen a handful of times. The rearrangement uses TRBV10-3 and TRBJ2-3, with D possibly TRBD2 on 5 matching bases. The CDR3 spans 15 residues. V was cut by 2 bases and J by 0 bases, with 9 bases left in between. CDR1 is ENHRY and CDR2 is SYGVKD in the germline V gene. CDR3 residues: CAISEQPSSTDTQYF. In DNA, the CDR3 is TGTGCCATCAGTGAGCAACCTAGCAGCACAGATACGCAGTATTTT.

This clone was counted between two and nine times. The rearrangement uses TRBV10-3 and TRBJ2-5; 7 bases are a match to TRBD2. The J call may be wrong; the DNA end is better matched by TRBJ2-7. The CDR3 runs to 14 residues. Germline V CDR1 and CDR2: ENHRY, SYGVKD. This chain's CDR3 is CAIRTTGREDEQYF. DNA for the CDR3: TGTGCCATCAGGACCACGGGCCGGGAGGACGAGCAGTACTTC.

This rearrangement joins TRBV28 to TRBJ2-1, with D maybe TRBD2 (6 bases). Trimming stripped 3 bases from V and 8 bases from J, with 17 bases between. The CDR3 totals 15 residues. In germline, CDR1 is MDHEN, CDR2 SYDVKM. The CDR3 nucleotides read TGTGCCAGCAGTTTCATCGGAGGGGCGCGGTATGAGCAGTTCTTC. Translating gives CASSFIGGARYEQFF.

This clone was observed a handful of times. The CDR3: CASSRLTGGETEAFF. The CDR3 DNA is TGTGCCAGCTCAAGATTGACAGGGGGAGAGACTGAAGCTTTCTTT. This chain joins TRBV18 and TRBJ1-1, with TRBD1 matching over 9 bases. V shed 5 bases and J 5 bases; nucleotides not matched to a gene: 9. The CDR3 length is 15 residues. Germline-derived CDR1 and CDR2 are KGHSH and LQKENI.

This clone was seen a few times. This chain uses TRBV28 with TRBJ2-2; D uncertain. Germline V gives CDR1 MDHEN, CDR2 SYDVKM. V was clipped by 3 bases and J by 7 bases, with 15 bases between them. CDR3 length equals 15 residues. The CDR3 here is CASSFTGLVGGELFF. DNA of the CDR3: TGTGCCAGCAGTTTTACCGGCCTAGTTGGCGGGGAGCTGTTTTTT.

The CDR3 bases are TGTGCCAGCAGCCCCTCCTGGACAGGGTTTGAGCAGTACTTC. Translated, it gives CASSPSWTGFEQYF. The rearrangement joins TRBV7-2 to TRBJ2-7; 8 nucleotides agree with TRBD1. Germline lookup yields CDR1 SGHTA and CDR2 FQGNSA. The CDR3 length is 14 residues. The V and J ends lost 5 bases and 7 bases, in that order; junction bases with no gene match: 10.

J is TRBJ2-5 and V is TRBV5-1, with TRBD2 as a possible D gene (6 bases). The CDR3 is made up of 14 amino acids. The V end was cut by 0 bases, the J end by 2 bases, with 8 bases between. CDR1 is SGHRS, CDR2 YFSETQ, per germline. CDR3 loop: CASSLAGTQETQYF. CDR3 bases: TGCGCCAGCAGCTTGGCCGGGACTCAAGAGACCCAGTACTTC.

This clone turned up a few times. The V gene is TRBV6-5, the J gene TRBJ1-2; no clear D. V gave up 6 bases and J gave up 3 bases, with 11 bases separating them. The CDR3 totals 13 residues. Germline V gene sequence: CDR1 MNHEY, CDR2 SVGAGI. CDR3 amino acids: CASRLLRDYGYTF. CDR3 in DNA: TGTGCCAGCAGATTGCTTCGGGACTATGGCTACACCTTC.

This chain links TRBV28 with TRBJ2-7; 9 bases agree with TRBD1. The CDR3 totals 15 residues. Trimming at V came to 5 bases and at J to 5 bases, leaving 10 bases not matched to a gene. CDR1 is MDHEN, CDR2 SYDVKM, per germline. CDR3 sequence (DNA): TGTGCCAGCAGTAAACCCGGGACAGGGATAAACGAGCAGTACTTC. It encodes CASSKPGTGINEQYF.